The 28 T cell receptor beta chains reported below all come from one sample, sequenced in a study of control samples from healthy donors and cancer patients. Libraries were prepared by immunoSEQ multiplex PCR; TCRdb keeps only in-frame clonotypes and omits some of them. Here the sample spans roughly 130,000 clones, over 85% being singletons. The sequenced sample was blood. These receptors were obtained from a man in his thirties or forties in good health.

The count of this clone is one. The V call is TRBV6-5, the J call TRBJ2-1; 9 nucleotides match TRBD1. Germline lookup yields CDR1 MNHEY and CDR2 SVGAGI. Germline trimming cut 5 bases from V and 3 bases from J; bases unmatched to any gene: 5. CDR3 length: 15 amino acids. CDR3 protein: CASSPRTGDYNEQFF. The CDR3 nucleotides are TGTGCCAGCAGTCCTCGGACAGGGGACTACAATGAGCAGTTCTTC.

This clone was recorded once. V gene TRBV27 combines with J gene TRBJ1-5, with D maybe TRBD1 (5 bases). Germline values: CDR1 MNHEY, CDR2 SMNVEV (reference sequence). V was trimmed by 4 bases and J by 2 bases, leaving 6 bases between them. This CDR3 spans 13 amino acids. This chain's CDR3 is CASSWGGNQPQHF. The CDR3, as DNA: TGTGCCAGCAGTTGGGGGGGCAATCAGCCCCAGCATTTT.

The CDR3 nucleotides read TGTGCCATCAGTGAGCTACGGGAGCGTAGTGAGCAGTTCTTC. This sequence encodes CAISELRERSEQFF. This chain joins TRBV10-3 and TRBJ2-1, with D perhaps TRBD2 (6 bases). This CDR3 is built from 14 residues. CDR1 and CDR2 from the germline V gene are ENHRY and SYGVKD. Trimming took 2 bases from V and 9 from J, leaving 14 bases between them.

The rearrangement links TRBV11-2 to TRBJ1-2; D is unresolved. V was cut by 1 base and J by 1 base, with 4 bases left in between. The CDR3 consists of 13 residues. Per the germline V gene, CDR1 is SGHAT and CDR2 is FQNNGV. For the CDR3, the DNA is TGTGCCAGCAGCTTAGGAGTTAACTATGGCTACACCTTC. Translated: CASSLGVNYGYTF.

This clone was counted between two and nine times. The CDR3 DNA follows: TGCGCCAGCAGCTTGTCAGGGCAGAACTATGGCTACACCTTC. It encodes CASSLSGQNYGYTF. The chain is built from TRBV5-1 and TRBJ1-2, with TRBD1 as a possible D gene (5 bases). The CDR3 has 14 residues. V lost 1 base and J 2 bases, leaving 9 bases between the germline ends. Germline loops: CDR1 SGHRS, CDR2 YFSETQ.

The rearrangement joins TRBV5-4 to TRBJ2-1, with D perhaps TRBD2 (5 bases). Germline V gene data show CDR1 as SGHNT and CDR2 as YYREEE (reference sequence). V lost 4 bases and J lost 9, with 17 bases in between. This CDR3 is 14 amino acids long. CDR3 residues: CASSKVASHLEQFF. The CDR3 bases are TGTGCCAGCAGCAAGGTAGCTAGCCACCTTGAGCAGTTCTTC.

V is TRBV28 and J is TRBJ2-5; 10 positions match TRBD2. This CDR3 spans 18 amino acids. CDR1 MDHEN and CDR2 SYDVKM come from the germline V gene. J gave up 6 bases and V 7 bases, and 20 bases lay outside the gene matches. The CDR3 sequence is CASNKEGTGLAFAKTQYF. CDR3 DNA sequence: TGTGCCAGCAACAAAGAGGGAACGGGACTAGCGTTTGCAAAGACCCAGTACTTC.

The rearrangement uses TRBV28 and TRBJ2-5; weak D call: TRBD2 (6 bases). This CDR3 has 15 residues. V was pared by 1 base and J by 4 bases, with 13 bases between. Looked up from germline, CDR1 is MDHEN and CDR2 is SYDVKM. The CDR3 protein is CASSLSQGGAETQYF. CDR3 coding DNA: TGTGCCAGCAGTTTATCCCAGGGAGGTGCAGAGACCCAGTACTTC.

The chain carries TRBV24-1 and TRBJ1-1; D remains unclear. Germline CDR1 KGHDR, CDR2 SFDVKD. The CDR3 extends over 12 amino acids. V was trimmed by 2 bases and J by 9 bases, leaving 9 bases between them. The DNA of the CDR3 is TGTGCCACCAGTGATTACAGAGGCCAAGCTTTCTTT. It yields the protein CATSDYRGQAFF.

CDR3 nucleotide sequence: TGTGCCAGCAGTTTAGTTAGCACCACCGGGGAGCTGTTTTTT. Translation gives CASSLVSTTGELFF. J is TRBJ2-2 and V is TRBV28; no reliable D call. CDR1 and CDR2 from the germline V gene are MDHEN and SYDVKM. V was cut by 2 bases and J by 4 bases, with 8 bases left in between. The CDR3 length is 14 residues.

This clone occurred once. The V gene is TRBV5-6, the J gene TRBJ2-4; D is undetermined. This CDR3 region has 15 residues. In germline, CDR1 is SGHDT, CDR2 YYEEEE. The V end lost 0 bases, the J end lost 1 base, and 8 bases lay between the germline ends. The CDR3 DNA is TGTGCCAGCAGCTTGGAAGCGCGGGCCAAAAACATTCAGTACTTC. Translation: CASSLEARAKNIQYF.

The chain couples TRBV7-2 to TRBJ1-2; a possible D gene is TRBD1 (5 bases). CDR1 and CDR2 from the germline V gene are SGHTA and FQGNSA. The V and J ends lost 2 bases and 3 bases respectively, with 10 bases between them. CDR3 length: 14 amino acids. In DNA form, the CDR3 reads TGTGCCAGCAGCTTAAGGGAGGGGTACTATGGCTACACCTTC. Amino acids: CASSLREGYYGYTF.

The V call is TRBV11-2, the J call TRBJ2-5, with 7 bases matching TRBD2. CDR3 size: 17 residues. Germline-derived CDR1 and CDR2 are SGHAT and FQNNGV. Unmatched junction bases numbered 10, after V lost 1 base and J lost 2 bases. The CDR3 DNA is TGTGCCAGCAGCTTAGCCAGGACTAGTTCGGGACAAGAGACCCAGTACTTC. Protein product: CASSLARTSSGQETQYF.

The V call is TRBV11-2, the J call TRBJ2-7; the D is unclear. Germline loops: CDR1 SGHAT, CDR2 FQNNGV. This CDR3 region has 13 residues. Trimming removed 1 base from V and 4 bases from J, with 8 bases in between. As DNA, the CDR3 is TGTGCCAGCAGCTTAGGAAGTGGGTACGAGCAGTACTTC. Protein sequence: CASSLGSGYEQYF.

V and J are TRBV25-1 and TRBJ2-2, with D hard to call. V was trimmed by 3 bases and J by 3 bases, leaving 11 bases between them. The V gene's germline CDR1 is MGHDK and CDR2 SYGVNS. There are 15 residues in the CDR3. CDR3 sequence (DNA): TGTGCCAGCAGTGATCAGATCCGGGACACCGGGGAGCTGTTTTTT. It yields the protein CASSDQIRDTGELFF.

This chain uses TRBV30 with TRBJ1-1; the match to TRBD1 covers 7 bases. Germline V gene sequence: CDR1 GTSNPN, CDR2 SVGIG (reference sequence). Trimming cost V 0 bases and J 10 bases; bases outside gene matches: 17. This CDR3 contains 16 residues. The CDR3 region has the DNA TGTGCCTGGAGTGTACTGTCGAGGGGGCCCCGCGGAGTAGCTTTCTTT. Its protein product is CAWSVLSRGPRGVAFF. Supplemented by reference TRBV30 and TRBJ1-1, the full variable domain reads SQTIHQWPATLVQPVGSPLSLECTVEGTSNPNLYWYRQAAGRGLQLLFYSVGIGQISSEVPQNLSASRPQDRQFILSSKKLLLSDSGFYLCAWSVLSRGPRGVAFFGQGTRLTVV.

This chain joins TRBV2 and TRBJ1-2, with D possibly matching TRBD1 (5 bases). V was trimmed by 3 bases and J by 0 bases, leaving 11 bases between them. CDR3 length: 15 amino acids. The V gene's germline CDR1 is SNHLY and CDR2 FYNNEI. As DNA, the CDR3 is TGTGCCAGCAGTGATAATCAGGGTACTAACTATGGCTACACCTTC. Its protein is CASSDNQGTNYGYTF. The full variable domain, with the rest looked up from reference TRBV2 and TRBJ1-2, is EPEVTQTPSHQVTQMGQEVILRCVPISNHLYFYWYRQILGQKVEFLVSFYNNEISEKSEIFDDQFSVERPDGSNFTLKIRSTKLEDSAMYFCASSDNQGTNYGYTFGSGTRLTVV.

This clone turned up a few times. The J gene is TRBJ2-5, the V gene TRBV12-3 or TRBV12-4, with D tentatively TRBD1 (5 bases). The CDR3 is 13 amino acids. Trimming stripped 7 bases from V and 2 bases from J, with 11 bases between. CDR3 DNA: TGTGCCAGCAAAATGACAGTACAAGAGACCCAGTACTTC. Amino acid sequence: CASKMTVQETQYF.

The rearrangement links TRBV3-1 (or the pseudogene TRBV3-2) to TRBJ2-5; TRBD2 matches 7 bases. Germline CDR1 and CDR2: LGHDT and YNNKEL (reference sequence). J lost 6 bases, V lost 1 base, and 11 bases had no gene match. The CDR3 runs to 16 residues. The CDR3 DNA follows: TGTGCCAGCAGCCAAGGGGCTGGAGGCGGGAGTAAGACCCAGTACTTC. Protein product: CASSQGAGGGSKTQYF.

The chain combines TRBV11-1 with TRBJ2-3, with 8 nucleotides matching TRBD2. With V trimmed by 5 bases and J by 9 bases, 4 bases remained unmatched. The CDR3 has 12 amino acids. Germline V gene sequence: CDR1 SGHAT, CDR2 FQDESV (reference sequence). For the CDR3, the DNA is TGTGCCAGCAGCCCGGGACTAGAGACGCAGTATTTT. Amino acids: CASSPGLETQYF.

This rearrangement joins TRBV28 to TRBJ2-7, with D tentatively TRBD2 (5 bases). Germline V gene sequence: CDR1 MDHEN, CDR2 SYDVKM. The CDR3 totals 15 residues. V was shortened by 5 bases and J by 3 bases, with 17 bases between the two germline ends. The CDR3 loop is CASSRPGLDNYEQYF. CDR3 in DNA: TGTGCCAGCAGTCGTCCCGGACTCGATAACTACGAGCAGTACTTC.

The chain links TRBV25-1 to TRBJ1-2; no definite D call. V lost 5 bases, J lost 7 bases, and 8 bases lay in between. The CDR3 runs 11 residues. CDR1 is MGHDK, CDR2 SYGVNS, per germline. The CDR3 sequence: CASSYRRGYTF. The CDR3 DNA follows: TGTGCCAGCAGTTATAGACGTGGCTACACCTTC.

This clone came up a few times. This rearrangement joins TRBV6-4 to TRBJ2-3; 7 nucleotides align to TRBD1. After removal of 10 bases from V and 9 bases from J, the junction contained 7 bases not matched to a gene. Germline V gives CDR1 MRHNA, CDR2 SNTAGT. The CDR3 loop spans 11 amino acids. CDR3 in amino acids: CATRRQGTQYF. DNA for the CDR3: TGTGCCACCAGGAGACAGGGCACGCAGTATTTT.

This chain uses TRBV6-5 with TRBJ2-7; 12 nucleotides match TRBD2. This CDR3 region has 15 residues. V shed 8 bases and J 5 bases; nucleotides not matched to a gene: 10. CDR1 and CDR2 (germline): MNHEY, SVGAGI. The CDR3 region is CASHPLAGGGHEQYF. The CDR3 bases are TGTGCCAGCCACCCTCTAGCGGGAGGGGGCCACGAGCAGTACTTC.

The V and J genes are TRBV28 and TRBJ2-5; either TRBD1 or TRBD2 may fit D (5 bases each). Trimming stripped 6 bases from V and 3 bases from J, with 20 bases between. CDR1 is MDHEN and CDR2 is SYDVKM in the germline V gene. The CDR3 spans 16 residues. In DNA, the CDR3 is TGTGCCAGCAGATTAGCTGGTTTTGTGGGGGAAGAGACCCAGTACTTC. Translated, it gives CASRLAGFVGEETQYF. Drawing the rest from reference TRBV28 and TRBJ2-5, the complete variable domain is DVKVTQSSRYLVKRTGEKVFLECVQDMDHENMFWYRQDPGLGLRLIYFSYDVKMKEKGDIPEGYSVSREKKERFSLILESASTNQTSMYLCASRLAGFVGEETQYFGPGTRLLVL.

This chain uses TRBV4-3 with TRBJ2-3; no clear D. Germline assignment: CDR1 LGHNA and CDR2 YSLEER. CDR3 size: 15 residues. The V gene lost 2 bases and the J gene lost 6 bases, with 15 bases spanning the gap. CDR3 coding DNA: TGCGCCAGCAGCCAAACTCTCAACACCGGGGATACGCAGTATTTT. Translation gives CASSQTLNTGDTQYF.

This clone is a singleton in its sample. J is TRBJ2-7 and V is TRBV5-4, with TRBD1 identical over 8 bases. V gave up 5 bases and J gave up 2 bases; unmatched junction bases: 3. The CDR3 covers 13 residues. The germline V gene has CDR1 SGHNT and CDR2 YYREEE (reference sequence). The CDR3 region is CASSLTGAYEQYF. The DNA for the CDR3 is TGTGCCAGCAGTTTGACAGGGGCCTACGAGCAGTACTTC.

The CDR3 DNA reads TGTGCCAGCAGTTCTCGGGGGGCGGCTAGCGGGAGGGCCCTGGGTACGCAGTATTTT. This gives the protein CASSSRGAASGRALGTQYF. V usage is TRBV28 and J usage is TRBJ2-3; 12 bases agree with TRBD2. V was clipped by 4 bases and J by 8 bases; unmatched bases: 19. Germline V gene sequence: CDR1 MDHEN, CDR2 SYDVKM. The CDR3 sequence is 19 residues long.